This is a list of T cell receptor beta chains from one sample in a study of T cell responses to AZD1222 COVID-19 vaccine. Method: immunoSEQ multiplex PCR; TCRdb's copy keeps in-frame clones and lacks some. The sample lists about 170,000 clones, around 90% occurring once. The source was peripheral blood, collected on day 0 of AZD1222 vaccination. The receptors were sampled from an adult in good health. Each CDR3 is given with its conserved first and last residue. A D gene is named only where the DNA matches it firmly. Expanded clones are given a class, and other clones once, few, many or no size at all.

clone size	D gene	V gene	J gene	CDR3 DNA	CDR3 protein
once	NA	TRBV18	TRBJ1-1	TGTGCCAGCTCACCACCGTTGGGAGGGAACACTGAAGCTTTCTTT	CASSPPLGGNTEAFF
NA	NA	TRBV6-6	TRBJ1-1	TGTGCCAGCAGTTATATGACGAACACTGAAGCTTTCTTT	CASSYMTNTEAFF
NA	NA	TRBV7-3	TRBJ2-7	TGTGCCAGCAGCTTAACGAACAGCTACGAGCAGTACTTC	CASSLTNSYEQYF
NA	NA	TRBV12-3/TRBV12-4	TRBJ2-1	TGTGCCAGCAGTTTATGGAGAAACAATGAGCAGTTCTTC	CASSLWRNNEQFF
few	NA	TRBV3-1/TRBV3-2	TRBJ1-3	TGTGCCAGCAGCCTCTTAGGGTACTCTGGAAACACCATATATTTT	CASSLLGYSGNTIYF
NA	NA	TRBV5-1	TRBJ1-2	TGCGCCAGCAGCCCTCAGCCCCGAACGGGCTATGGCTACACCTTC	CASSPQPRTGYGYTF
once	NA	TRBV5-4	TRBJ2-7	TGTGCCAGCAGCCGGAAGCTAGGGAACAGGGACTCCTACGAGCAGTACTTC	CASSRKLGNRDSYEQYF
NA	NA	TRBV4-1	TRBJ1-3	TGCGCCAGCAGCGCCGGGTCTGGAAACACCATATATTTT	CASSAGSGNTIYF
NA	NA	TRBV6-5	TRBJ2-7	TGTGCCAGCAGTTTCGGCGGGACATCCTACGAGCAGTACTTC	CASSFGGTSYEQYF
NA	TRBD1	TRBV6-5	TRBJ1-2	TGTGCCAGCAGTTATGACAGGGGAAATGGCTACACCTTC	CASSYDRGNGYTF
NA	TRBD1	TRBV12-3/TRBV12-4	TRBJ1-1	TGTGCCAGCAGTTTTTACAGGGGCAACCGAGCTTTCTTT	CASSFYRGNRAFF
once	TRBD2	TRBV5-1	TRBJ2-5	TGCGCCAGCAGCCCCGGGGTAGCGGGGTTGGCCCAAGAGACCCAGTACTTC	CASSPGVAGLAQETQYF
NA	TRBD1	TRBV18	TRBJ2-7	TGTGCCAGCTCGTTTGGGACAGGGTCAGGGAACGAGCAGTACTTC	CASSFGTGSGNEQYF
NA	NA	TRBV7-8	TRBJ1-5	TGTGCCAGCAGCTTAGCCTGGCCAGGTAATCAGCCCCAGCATTTT	CASSLAWPGNQPQHF
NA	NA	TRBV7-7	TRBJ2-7	TGTGCTAGCAGCTCGGGACTTTCCTACGAGCAGTACTTC	CASSSGLSYEQYF
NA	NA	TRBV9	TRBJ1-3	TGTGCCAGCAGCGTAGCCCCTCAGGCAGGTCACTCTGGAAACACCATATATTTT	CASSVAPQAGHSGNTIYF
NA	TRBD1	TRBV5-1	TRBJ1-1	TGCGCCAGCAGCTTAGGGACAGGGGCCACTGAAGCTTTCTTT	CASSLGTGATEAFF
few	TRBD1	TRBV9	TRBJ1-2	TGTGCCAGCAGCGGCCCCAGGGGGCGCTTTCATGGCTACACCTTC	CASSGPRGRFHGYTF
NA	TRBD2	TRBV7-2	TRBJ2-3	TGTGCCAGCAGCTCCGGACTAGCGGGGGGGCAAGATACGCAGTATTTT	CASSSGLAGGQDTQYF
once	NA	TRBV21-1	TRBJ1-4	TGTGCCAGCAGCTCGAGCCCGTGGGACAGATGTGAAAAACTGTTTTTT	CASSSSPWDRCEKLFF
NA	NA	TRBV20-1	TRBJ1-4	TGCAGTGCTAAGGGACACTCAAAACTGTTTTTT	CSAKGHSKLFF